Reported below is one T cell receptor beta chain. The data originate from a study of OX40 agonist ivuxolimab in advanced cancers. As for the study in general: Partial responses were seen in three patients, one with hepatocellular carcinoma and two with cutaneous melanoma.

TCRdb's copy holds only in-frame clones and misses some; the assay was immunoSEQ multiplex PCR. The table shows tens of thousands of clones, with 65% to 90% occurring only once. The CDR3 covers 13 residues. V was pared by 4 bases and J by 4 bases, with 11 bases between. Germline V gene lookup returns CDR1 SGHNT and CDR2 YYREEE (reference sequence). This specimen was CD4+ or CD8+ T cells sorted from blood, taken in a trial of the OX40 agonist ivuxolimab. This TCR derives from an adult with an advanced solid tumor such as melanoma, head and neck, liver or kidney cancer. The chain combines TRBV5-4 with TRBJ2-5, with a tentative D call TRBD1 (5 bases). Here the CDR3 DNA reads TGTGCCAGCAGCCCAGCGCAGGGAGAGACCCAGTACTTC. Its translation is CASSPAQGETQYF.